These 27 T cell receptor beta chains share one sample of origin, sequenced in a study of regulatory T cells in long-lasting Graves disease. Time point given: newly diagnosed GD, antithyroid drugs for less than 3 months. RNA from PBMCs was the source of the TCR library. In building TCR beta libraries, iRepertoire HTBI primers were used together with Arm-PCR of CDR3 regions. TCRdb independently ran MiXCR on the multiplex PCR reads; one entry per CDR3 protein. The sample lists about 460,000 distinct CDR3 sequences; 11% to 15% were seen once. This sample was shared with a second study, whose subject was T cells in Graves' hyperthyroidism and ophthalmopathy.

This specimen consisted of peripheral blood mononuclear cells (PBMCs), obtained at new diagnosis, from a patient treated with antithyroid drugs. The receptors stem from a woman aged 50 to 60 with Graves disease.

This clonotype has ten or more counts. The chain carries TRBV6-5 and TRBJ2-3, with TRBD2 identical over 9 bases. Unmatched junction bases numbered 2, after V lost 3 bases and J lost 1 base. Germline V gene sequence: CDR1 MNHEY, CDR2 SVGAGI. There are 15 residues in the CDR3. CDR3 in amino acids: CASSYVAGGTDTQYF. In DNA form, the CDR3 reads TGTGCCAGCAGTTATGTAGCGGGAGGCACAGATACGCAGTATTTT.

This clonotype was detected ten times or more. The V call is TRBV28, the J call TRBJ1-5, with TRBD1 identical over 7 bases. This CDR3 is built from 14 residues. In germline, CDR1 is MDHEN, CDR2 SYDVKM. The J segment lost 4 bases and the V segment lost 6 bases, leaving 6 bases of the junction unmatched. In DNA, the CDR3 is TGTGCCAGCAGACCTCAGGGGGGTAATCAGCCCCAGCATTTT. It codes for CASRPQGGNQPQHF.

This clonotype was counted a few times. V is TRBV5-1 and J is TRBJ2-1; TRBD2 matches at 14 bases. Germline V lookup: CDR1 SGHRS, CDR2 YFSETQ. V shed 0 bases and J 6 bases; nucleotides not matched to a gene: 5. The CDR3 is 17 amino acids. CDR3 protein: CASSLDPGLAGVNEQFF. CDR3 DNA: TGCGCCAGCAGCTTGGACCCGGGACTAGCGGGAGTCAATGAGCAGTTCTTC. Together with reference TRBV5-1 and TRBJ2-1, the CDR3 gives the full variable domain: KAGVTQTPRYLIKTRGQQVTLSCSPISGHRSVSWYQQTPGQGLQFLFEYFSETQRNKGNFPGRFSGRQFSNSRSEMNVSTLELGDSALYLCASSLDPGLAGVNEQFFGPGTRLTVL.

This rearrangement joins TRBV24-1 to TRBJ1-2, with 10 bases matching TRBD1. This CDR3 has 13 residues. V was clipped by 3 bases and J by 6 bases; unmatched bases: 0. Germline lookup yields CDR1 KGHDR and CDR2 SFDVKD. The CDR3: CATSDGTGDGYTF. CDR3 DNA: TGTGCCACCAGTGATGGGACAGGGGATGGCTACACCTTC.

The chain has TRBV28 and TRBJ2-1; 9 nucleotides agree with TRBD2. V lost 6 bases to trimming and J lost 8 bases; unmatched junction nucleotides: 8. Germline CDR1 and CDR2: MDHEN and SYDVKM. This CDR3 is 14 amino acids long. This CDR3 is CASRRGGRGDEQFF. The CDR3 DNA reads as TGTGCCAGCAGGCGGGGGGGCAGGGGCGATGAGCAGTTCTTC.

This clonotype was detected many times. This rearrangement joins TRBV7-9 to TRBJ2-3, with TRBD2 identical over 8 bases. J gave up 4 bases and V 3 bases, and 9 bases lay outside the gene matches. CDR3 length equals 16 residues. CDR1 and CDR2 (germline): SEHNR, FQNEAQ (reference sequence). In nucleotides, the CDR3 is TGTGCCAGCAGCTTTGGAGCGGGAGTCACTTCAGATACGCAGTATTTT. It encodes CASSFGAGVTSDTQYF.

The V gene is TRBV28, the J gene TRBJ2-1; 7 nucleotides match TRBD2. With V trimmed by 5 bases and J by 4 bases, 14 bases remained unmatched. This CDR3 contains 17 residues. Germline V lookup: CDR1 MDHEN, CDR2 SYDVKM. The CDR3 spells CASSQAGGRGGYNEQFF. The CDR3 bases are TGTGCCAGCAGTCAAGCCGGGGGAAGGGGAGGGTACAATGAGCAGTTCTTC.

This clonotype was seen a few times. This rearrangement joins TRBV5-1 to TRBJ2-7, with 9 positions matching TRBD1. CDR1 is SGHRS and CDR2 is YFSETQ in the germline V gene. The CDR3 runs to 15 residues. After removal of 9 bases from V and 2 bases from J, the junction contained 12 bases not matched to a gene. CDR3 loop: CANSPPGTGTYEQYF. CDR3 bases: TGCGCCAACAGTCCCCCCGGGACAGGGACCTACGAGCAGTACTTC.

The sample holds one count of this clonotype. The chain combines TRBV19 with TRBJ1-5; the D gene is possibly TRBD1 (6 bases). The CDR3 is 16 residues long. With 3 bases removed from V and 2 bases from J, the gap between germline ends came to 14 bases. Germline values: CDR1 LNHDA, CDR2 SQIVND (reference sequence). CDR3 nucleotides: TGTGCCAGTAGTATGTTGGGGGCGCGTGGCAATCAGCCCCAGCATTTT. This encodes CASSMLGARGNQPQHF. Looking up the rest from reference TRBV19 and TRBJ1-5 gives the full variable domain: DGGITQSPKYLFRKEGQNVTLSCEQNLNHDAMYWYRQDPGQGLRLIYYSQIVNDFQKGDIAEGYSVSREKKESFPLTVTSAQKNPTAFYLCASSMLGARGNQPQHFGDGTRLSIL.

This clonotype was found a few times. The chain joins TRBV28 to TRBJ1-2, with a weak D call TRBD1 (5 bases). Germline CDR1 is MDHEN and CDR2 is SYDVKM. The CDR3 covers 14 residues. V dropped 5 bases and J dropped 7 bases, with 17 bases sitting between them. CDR3 coding DNA: TGTGCCAGCAGTCTTTTGACAGTATCGGGTGGCTACACCTTC. As protein: CASSLLTVSGGYTF.

Comment on this clonotype: This may be a read error, as it is one base from a much larger clone. This chain joins TRBV28 and TRBJ1-5; D possibly corresponds to TRBD1 (5 bases). Germline V gene sequence: CDR1 MDHEN, CDR2 SYDVKM. The CDR3 extends over 14 amino acids. The CDR3 DNA reads TGTGCCAGCAGTCCGGGGACCTTTAATCAGCCCCGGCATTTT. Its protein is CASSPGTFNQPRHF.

This clonotype has more than one count but fewer than ten. J is TRBJ2-2 and V is TRBV27; 7 bases are shared with TRBD1. This CDR3 is built from 16 residues. J was trimmed by 5 bases and V by 6 bases; bases with no gene match: 12. The germline V gene encodes CDR1 MNHEY and CDR2 SMNVEV (reference sequence). CDR3 region: CASSYAGGRRTGELFF. As DNA, the CDR3 is TGTGCCAGCAGCTACGCAGGGGGTCGAAGGACCGGGGAGCTGTTTTTT.

This chain joins TRBV7-9 and TRBJ2-1, with 7 bases aligning to TRBD2. Germline V gene data show CDR1 as SEHNR and CDR2 as FQNEAQ (reference sequence). The CDR3 extends over 15 amino acids. The V and J ends lost 8 bases and 8 bases, in that order; junction bases with no gene match: 15. CDR3 residues: CASGTVLRGGHEQFF. The CDR3 DNA is TGTGCCAGCGGGACTGTCTTACGCGGGGGTCATGAGCAGTTCTTC.

About this clonotype itself: One end of the junction is discordant with germline, which a read error may explain. The rearrangement links TRBV10-3 to TRBJ2-5, with 9 nucleotides matching TRBD2. The CDR3 has 17 residues. Germline V lookup: CDR1 ENHRY, CDR2 SYGVKD. CDR3 in amino acids: CASSYSRASGAGETRYF. CDR3 in DNA: TGTGCCAGCAGTTACTCGAGGGCTAGCGGGGCGGGAGAGACCCGGTACTTC.

In this sample, this clonotype turned up many times. This chain's CDR3 is CASSNGGSDFADTQYF. The CDR3 DNA follows: TGTGCCAGCAGCAACGGCGGGAGTGACTTTGCAGATACGCAGTATTTT. V usage is TRBV7-3 and J usage is TRBJ2-3, with 7 bases lining up with TRBD2. The CDR3 is 16 residues long. The V segment lost 5 bases and the J segment 4 bases; nucleotides outside the gene matches: 12. Germline V lookup: CDR1 SGHTA, CDR2 FQGTGA.

In its sample, this clonotype was seen a few times. CDR3: CASSSLAGLSYNEQFF. The CDR3 DNA reads as TGTGCCAGCAGCTCCTTAGCGGGGCTCTCCTACAATGAGCAGTTCTTC. The chain recombines TRBV7-9 with TRBJ2-1, with 8 bases fitting TRBD2. With V trimmed by 4 bases and J by 0 bases, 5 bases remained unmatched. Germline V CDR1 and CDR2: SEHNR, FQNEAQ (reference sequence). The CDR3 consists of 16 residues.

This clonotype turned up a few times. The chain employs TRBV24-1 and TRBJ1-1; no firm D call. Trimming left V 3 bases short and J 0 bases short, with 7 bases between. CDR1 and CDR2 (germline): KGHDR, SFDVKD. The CDR3 has 14 residues. The CDR3 nucleotides are TGTGCCACCAGTGATGGGGATTTGAACACTGAAGCTTTCTTT. Its protein product is CATSDGDLNTEAFF.

There are a few counts of this clonotype. The rearrangement uses TRBV27 and TRBJ2-7, with a tentative D call TRBD1 (5 bases). Per germline, CDR1 MNHEY and CDR2 SMNVEV (reference sequence). V dropped 6 bases and J dropped 3 bases, with 15 bases sitting between them. The CDR3 loop spans 14 amino acids. The DNA for the CDR3 is TGTGCCAGCAGCCTGTACAGGAACCACTACGAGCAGTACTTC. It is translated as CASSLYRNHYEQYF.

This clonotype was seen a handful of times. The rearrangement uses TRBV6-9 and TRBJ2-7, with D maybe TRBD2 (6 bases). V dropped 3 bases and J dropped 3 bases, with 15 bases sitting between them. The CDR3 has 15 amino acids. CDR1 is MNHGY, CDR2 SVAAGI, per germline. The chain's CDR3 is CASSYSRRGSYEQYF. CDR3 in DNA: TGTGCCAGCAGTTACTCCCGGCGGGGAAGCTACGAGCAGTACTTC.

There are a few counts of this clonotype. The chain is built from TRBV20-1 and TRBJ2-7; TRBD2 aligns across 7 bases. From germline, CDR1 is DFQATT and CDR2 SNEGSKA (reference sequence). This CDR3 has 14 residues. With 6 bases clipped from V and 0 bases from J, the junction kept 8 bases outside the gene matches. The CDR3 sequence is CSASSGDPSYEQYF. The DNA for the CDR3 is TGCAGTGCCTCGAGCGGGGACCCCTCCTACGAGCAGTACTTC.

This clonotype was found many times. The chain is built from TRBV20-1 and TRBJ2-1; 10 nucleotides agree with TRBD1. This CDR3 is 15 amino acids long. Germline values: CDR1 DFQATT, CDR2 SNEGSKA (reference sequence). Trimming took 1 base from V and 0 from J; bases not matched to a gene: 0. This chain's CDR3 is CSARGTGGSYNEQFF. CDR3 coding DNA: TGCAGTGCTAGAGGGACAGGGGGCTCCTACAATGAGCAGTTCTTC.

At least ten counts were recorded for this clonotype. The CDR3 nucleotides are TGCGCCAGCAGCCGACTAGCGGGAGCGGTCTACAATGAGCAGTTCTTC. Its protein is CASSRLAGAVYNEQFF. The J gene is TRBJ2-1, the V gene TRBV5-1; TRBD2 agrees at 12 bases. The CDR3 sequence is 16 residues long. J was trimmed by 3 bases and V by 4 bases; bases with no gene match: 5. Germline CDR1 reads SGHRS; CDR2 reads YFSETQ.

This clonotype was picked up many times. The chain combines TRBV28 with TRBJ1-1; no reliable D call. CDR1 and CDR2 (germline): MDHEN, SYDVKM. Trimming cost V 1 base and J 5 bases, with 14 bases left between them. The CDR3 has 15 residues. The CDR3 here is CASSLSLKGITEAFF. CDR3 in DNA: TGTGCCAGCAGTTTATCGCTGAAGGGAATTACTGAAGCTTTCTTT.

This clonotype appeared many times. The chain combines TRBV6-2 or TRBV6-3 with TRBJ2-1, with TRBD2 matching over 8 bases. The V and J ends lost 1 base and 4 bases, in that order; junction bases with no gene match: 6. The CDR3 consists of 16 residues. Per germline, CDR1 MNHEY and CDR2 SVGEGT. For the CDR3, the DNA is TGTGCCAGCAGTTACTTCCACGGCGGGAGGTACAATGAGCAGTTCTTC. Amino acids: CASSYFHGGRYNEQFF.

This clonotype was counted only a few times. Since a much larger clone is just one base distant, this may be a read error. This chain joins TRBV11-2 and TRBJ2-7, with D uncertain. The germline gives CDR1 SGHAT, CDR2 FQNNGV. V was cut by 6 bases and J by 2 bases, with 14 bases left in between. This CDR3 comprises 14 residues. CDR3 in amino acids: CASSLAKNPYEQYF. The CDR3, as DNA: TGTGCCAGCAGTCTCGCTAAGAATCCCTACGAGCAGTACTTC.

There are a few counts of this clonotype. The chain joins TRBV3-1 to TRBJ2-7, with 10 nucleotides matching TRBD2. Germline values: CDR1 LGHDT, CDR2 YNNKEL (reference sequence). Trimming cost V 0 bases and J 2 bases; bases outside gene matches: 7. CDR3 length: 17 residues. The CDR3 nucleotides read TGTGCCAGCAGCCAAGACTATCTAGCGGGAGCGCCCTACGAGCAGTACTTC. It codes for CASSQDYLAGAPYEQYF.

This clonotype came up many times. The V and J genes are TRBV28 and TRBJ2-7, with no clear D. This CDR3 region has 13 residues. The V gene's germline CDR1 is MDHEN and CDR2 SYDVKM. Trimming shortened V by 5 bases and J by 3 bases, and 11 bases separated the two germline ends. The CDR3: CASSPDWGYEQYF. DNA of the CDR3: TGTGCCAGCAGTCCTGACTGGGGCTACGAGCAGTACTTC.